These T cell receptor beta chains were read from a single sample in a study of vaccination and CD4 T cells after COVID-19. One entry per CDR3 protein, called by TCRdb with MiXCR from the PCR reads. This table holds roughly 22,000 distinct CDR3 sequences, about 57% found once. Here the sequenced sample was CD4+ T cells from blood, taken before SARS-CoV-2 vaccination. These receptors all stem from a human donor who had recovered from COVID-19. The conserved cysteine and the conserved F or W are not part of the CDR3 here.

v_call cdr3_aa
TRBV7-8 ASSLAHNTDTQY
TRBV20-1 SARGGGPSSYNSPLH
TRBV20-1 SARGTLDGYT
TRBV7-6 ASTMGGMSMNTEAF
TRBV27 ASRVFRDTYEQY
TRBV6-5 ASSSPTQGINSNQPQH
TRBV6-1 ASSGWGRNSPLH
TRBV10-3 ASTGDICEQY
TRBV20-1 SARDRKSLDEQF
TRBV19 ATSNSVNRWSYEQY
TRBV5-4 ASSLAGQERVSSYNEQF
TRBV7-2 ASSRGLALTYEQY
TRBV28 ATTDLGEKLF
TRBV29-1 SAEGIYTGELF
TRBV15 ATSRGWGQSSGNTIY
TRBV3-1 ASSRGTARGAQH
TRBV24-1 ATSDLKSDQPQH
TRBV6-2/TRBV6-3 ASMGQSPPYEQY
TRBV7-2 ASSLQGGKF
TRBV20-1 SARDPRGTGEQY
TRBV19 ASSPRTPNEQF
TRBV2 ASKGPGLNYGYT
TRBV7-8 ASSLDRLAGHPYNEQF
TRBV10-3 AISRTSGSSTDTQY
TRBV7-2 ASSPRTDYGYT
TRBV5-4 ASSLARDRGYGYT
TRBV7-9 ASNRGDNEQF
TRBV20-1 SARVRGAPEQPQH
TRBV20-1 SANPDAAGGIYNEQF
TRBV20-1 SAPGGSGRAVGYEQY
TRBV6-1 ASRKTGGTEQY
TRBV6-5 ASSYLSGFDTGELF
TRBV2 ASKRDFTDTQY
TRBV20-1 SARNAGNQPQH
TRBV4-3 ASSNLLAGVDEQY
TRBV10-3 AISGTADNEQF
TRBV7-3 ASSSDRENTGELF
TRBV6-1 ASSTGLAGSEQY
TRBV15 ATSRAPLVMNTEAF
TRBV7-9 ASSLKRTIY
TRBV24-1 ATSAGGTDTQY
TRBV4-1 ASSRSMGLFVGDRYEQY